This TCR beta chain was captured in a study of blood T cells in healthy people across ages. Study-wide findings and caveats: Aged donors had fewer naive CD4+ cells and lower diversity than long-lived donors. Leaving the PBMCs unsorted stopped any conclusive comparison of naive versus antigen-experienced cells.

Germline V gene data show CDR1 as MGHDK and CDR2 as SYGVNS. The CDR3 has 15 amino acids. Notes on this clonotype: The antigen is unknown.

Primed by a sample-barcoded 5' primer and a J-beta primer mix, a second PCR proceeded for about 7 to 11 cycles. One entry per CDR3 protein, called by TCRdb with MiXCR from the 5' RACE reads. The sample consists of 1.4 million to 1.5 million distinct CDR3 sequences, approximately 38% of them appearing once. In terms of origin and age, donors were healthy Caucasian individuals from Russia aged about 6 to 95. Sequenced: blood. This receptor was obtained from a woman younger than 35 in good health. V usage is TRBV25-1 and J usage is TRBJ2-1; TRBD2 is a possible D gene (7 bases). The tail of the sequence fits TRBJ2-7 better, so the J call may be wrong. Here the CDR3 DNA reads TGTGCCAGCAGTGGTTCGACTAGCTGGGACAATGAGCAGTACTTC. It translates to CASSGSTSWDNEQYF.